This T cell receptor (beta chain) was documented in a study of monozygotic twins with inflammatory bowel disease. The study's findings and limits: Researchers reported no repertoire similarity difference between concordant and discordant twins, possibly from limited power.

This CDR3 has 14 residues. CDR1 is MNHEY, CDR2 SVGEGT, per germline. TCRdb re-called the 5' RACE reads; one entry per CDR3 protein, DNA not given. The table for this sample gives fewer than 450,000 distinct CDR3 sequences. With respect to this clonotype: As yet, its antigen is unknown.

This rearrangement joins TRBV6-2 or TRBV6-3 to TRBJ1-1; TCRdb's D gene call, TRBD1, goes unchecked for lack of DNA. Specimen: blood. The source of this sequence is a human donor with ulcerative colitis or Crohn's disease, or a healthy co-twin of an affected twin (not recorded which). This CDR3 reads CASSPGQSKAEAFF.